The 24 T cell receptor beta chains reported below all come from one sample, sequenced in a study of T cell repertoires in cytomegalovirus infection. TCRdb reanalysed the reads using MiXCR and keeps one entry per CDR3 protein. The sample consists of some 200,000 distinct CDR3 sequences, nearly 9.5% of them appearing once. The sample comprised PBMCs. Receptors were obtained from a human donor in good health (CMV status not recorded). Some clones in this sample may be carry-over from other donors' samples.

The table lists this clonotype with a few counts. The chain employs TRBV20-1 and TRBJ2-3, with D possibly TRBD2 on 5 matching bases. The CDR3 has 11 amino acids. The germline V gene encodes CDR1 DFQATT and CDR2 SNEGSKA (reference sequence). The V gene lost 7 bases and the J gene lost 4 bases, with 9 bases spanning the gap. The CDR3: CSERRADTQYF. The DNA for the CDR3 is TGCAGTGAGCGGAGAGCAGATACGCAGTATTTT.

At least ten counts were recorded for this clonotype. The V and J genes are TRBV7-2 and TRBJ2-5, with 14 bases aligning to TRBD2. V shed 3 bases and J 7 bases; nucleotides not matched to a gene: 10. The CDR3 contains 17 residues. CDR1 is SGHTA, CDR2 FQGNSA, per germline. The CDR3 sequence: CASSFAPTSGGEGTQYF. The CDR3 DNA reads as TGTGCCAGCAGCTTCGCCCCGACTAGCGGGGGGGAGGGGACCCAGTACTTC.

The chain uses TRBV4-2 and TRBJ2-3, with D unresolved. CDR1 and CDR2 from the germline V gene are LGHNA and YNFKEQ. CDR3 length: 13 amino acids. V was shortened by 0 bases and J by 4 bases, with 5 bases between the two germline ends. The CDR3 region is CASSQDIADTQYF. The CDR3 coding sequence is TGTGCCAGCAGCCAAGATATCGCAGATACGCAGTATTTT.

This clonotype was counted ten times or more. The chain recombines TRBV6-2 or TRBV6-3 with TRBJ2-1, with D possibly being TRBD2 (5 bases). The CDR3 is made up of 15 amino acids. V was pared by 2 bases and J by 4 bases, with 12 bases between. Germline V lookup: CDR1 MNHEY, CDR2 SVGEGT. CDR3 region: CASSYTGLGYNEQFF. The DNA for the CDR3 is TGTGCCAGCAGTTACACGGGGTTAGGATACAATGAGCAGTTCTTC.

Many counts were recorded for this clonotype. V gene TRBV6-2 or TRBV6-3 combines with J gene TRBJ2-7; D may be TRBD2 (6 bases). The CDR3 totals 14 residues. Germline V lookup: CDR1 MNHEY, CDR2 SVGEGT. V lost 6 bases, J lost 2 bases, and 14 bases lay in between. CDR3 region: CASSREIPTYEQYF. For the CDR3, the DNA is TGTGCCAGCAGCCGGGAGATTCCTACCTACGAGCAGTACTTC.

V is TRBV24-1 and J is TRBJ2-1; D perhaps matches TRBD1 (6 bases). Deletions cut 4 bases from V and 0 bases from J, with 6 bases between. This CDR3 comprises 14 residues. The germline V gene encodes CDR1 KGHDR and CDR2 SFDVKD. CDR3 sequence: CATSEDSSYNEQFF. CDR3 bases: TGTGCCACCAGTGAGGACAGCTCCTACAATGAGCAGTTCTTC.

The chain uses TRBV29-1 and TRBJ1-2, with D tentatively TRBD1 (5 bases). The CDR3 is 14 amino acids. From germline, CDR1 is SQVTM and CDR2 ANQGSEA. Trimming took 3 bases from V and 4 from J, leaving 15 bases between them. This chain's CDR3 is CSVDRKKGRYGYTF. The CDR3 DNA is TGCAGCGTTGACAGAAAAAAGGGACGCTATGGCTACACCTTC.

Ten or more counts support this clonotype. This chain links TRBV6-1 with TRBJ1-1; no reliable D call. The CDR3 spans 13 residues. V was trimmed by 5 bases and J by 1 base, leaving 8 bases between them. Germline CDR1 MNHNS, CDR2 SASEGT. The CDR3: CASSRTANTEAFF. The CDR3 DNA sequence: TGTGCCAGCAGTCGTACAGCGAACACTGAAGCTTTCTTT.

This CDR3 is CASSQVLGQGDGYTF. The CDR3 coding sequence is TGCGCCAGCAGCCAGGTCCTTGGACAGGGCGATGGCTACACCTTC. The rearrangement links TRBV4-3 to TRBJ1-2, with TRBD1 matching 8 bases. CDR3 length: 15 residues. Germline CDR1 LGHNA, CDR2 YSLEER. V dropped 3 bases and J dropped 6; count of bases not matched to a gene: 9.

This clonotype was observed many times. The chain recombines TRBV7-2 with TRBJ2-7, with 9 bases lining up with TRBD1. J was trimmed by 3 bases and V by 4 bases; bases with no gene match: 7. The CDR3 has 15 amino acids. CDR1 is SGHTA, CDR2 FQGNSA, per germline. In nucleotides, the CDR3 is TGTGCCAGCAGCTCGTTCCCGGGACAGGGCTACGAGCAGTACTTC. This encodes CASSSFPGQGYEQYF. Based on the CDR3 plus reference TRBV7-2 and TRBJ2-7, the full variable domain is GAGVSQSPSNKVTEKGKDVELRCDPISGHTALYWYRQSLGQGLEFLIYFQGNSAPDKSGLPSDRFSAERTGGSVSTLTIQRTQQEDSAVYLCASSSFPGQGYEQYFGPGTRLTVT.

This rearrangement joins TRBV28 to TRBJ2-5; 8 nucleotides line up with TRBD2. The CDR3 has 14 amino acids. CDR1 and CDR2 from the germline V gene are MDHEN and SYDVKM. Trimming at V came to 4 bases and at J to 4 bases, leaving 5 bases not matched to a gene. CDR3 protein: CASSSAGGGETQYF. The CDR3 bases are TGTGCCAGCAGTTCCGCGGGGGGCGGAGAGACCCAGTACTTC.

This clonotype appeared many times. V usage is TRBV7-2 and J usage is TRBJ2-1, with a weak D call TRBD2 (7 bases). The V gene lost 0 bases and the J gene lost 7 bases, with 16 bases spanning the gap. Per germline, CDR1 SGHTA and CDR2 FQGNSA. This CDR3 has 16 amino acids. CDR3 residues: CASSLAGGRGGNEQFF. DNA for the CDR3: TGTGCCAGCAGCTTAGCGGGGGGCAGGGGAGGGAATGAGCAGTTCTTC.

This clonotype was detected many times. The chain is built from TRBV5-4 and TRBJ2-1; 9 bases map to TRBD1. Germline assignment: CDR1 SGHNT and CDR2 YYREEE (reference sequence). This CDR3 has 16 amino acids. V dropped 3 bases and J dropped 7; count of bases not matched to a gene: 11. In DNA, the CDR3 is TGTGCCAGCAGCTCGCCACTCCGGACAGGGGAAAATGAGCAGTTCTTC. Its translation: CASSSPLRTGENEQFF.

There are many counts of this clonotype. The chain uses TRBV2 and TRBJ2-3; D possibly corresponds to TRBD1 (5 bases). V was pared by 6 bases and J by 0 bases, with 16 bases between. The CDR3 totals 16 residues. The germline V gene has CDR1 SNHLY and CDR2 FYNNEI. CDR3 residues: CASRPQGFLSTDTQYF. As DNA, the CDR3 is TGTGCCAGCAGACCGCAGGGCTTTCTAAGCACAGATACGCAGTATTTT.

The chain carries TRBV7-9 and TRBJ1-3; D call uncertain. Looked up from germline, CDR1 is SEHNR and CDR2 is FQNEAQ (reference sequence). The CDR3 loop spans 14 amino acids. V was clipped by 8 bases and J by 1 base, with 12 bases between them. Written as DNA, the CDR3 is TGTGCCAGCCGCCAGCCAGTTTCTGGAAACACCATATATTTT. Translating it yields CASRQPVSGNTIYF.

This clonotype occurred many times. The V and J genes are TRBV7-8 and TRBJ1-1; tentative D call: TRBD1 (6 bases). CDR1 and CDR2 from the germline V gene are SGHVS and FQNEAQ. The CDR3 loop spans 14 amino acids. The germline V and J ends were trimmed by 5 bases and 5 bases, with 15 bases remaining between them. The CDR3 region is CASSPRDKGTEAFF. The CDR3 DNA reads TGTGCCAGCAGCCCGCGGGACAAAGGAACTGAAGCTTTCTTT.

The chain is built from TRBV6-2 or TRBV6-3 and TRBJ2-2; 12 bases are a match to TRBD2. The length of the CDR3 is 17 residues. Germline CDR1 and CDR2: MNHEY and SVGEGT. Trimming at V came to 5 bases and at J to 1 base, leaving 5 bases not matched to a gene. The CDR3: CASSEPTSGRNTGELFF. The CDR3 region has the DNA TGTGCCAGCAGTGAGCCGACTAGCGGGAGGAACACCGGGGAGCTGTTTTTT.

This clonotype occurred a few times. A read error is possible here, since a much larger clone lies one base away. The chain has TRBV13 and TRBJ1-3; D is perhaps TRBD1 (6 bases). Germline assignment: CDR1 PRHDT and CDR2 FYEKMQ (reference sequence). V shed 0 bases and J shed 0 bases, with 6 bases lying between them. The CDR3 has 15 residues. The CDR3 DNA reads TGTGCCAGCAGCTTAGGGACAGGCTCTGGAAACACCATATATTTT. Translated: CASSLGTGSGNTIYF.

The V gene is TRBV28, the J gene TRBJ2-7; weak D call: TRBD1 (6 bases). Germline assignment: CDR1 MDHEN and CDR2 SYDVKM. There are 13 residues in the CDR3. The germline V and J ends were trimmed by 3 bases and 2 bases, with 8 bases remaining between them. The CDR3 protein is CASSFTGPYEQYF. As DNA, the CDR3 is TGTGCCAGCAGTTTTACAGGGCCCTACGAGCAGTACTTC.

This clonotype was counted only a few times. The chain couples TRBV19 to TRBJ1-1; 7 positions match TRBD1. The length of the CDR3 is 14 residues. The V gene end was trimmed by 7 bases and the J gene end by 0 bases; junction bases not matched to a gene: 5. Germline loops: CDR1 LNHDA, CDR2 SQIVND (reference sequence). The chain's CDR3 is CASMDRSLNTEAFF. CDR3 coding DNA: TGTGCCAGTATGGACAGGAGCTTGAACACTGAAGCTTTCTTT.

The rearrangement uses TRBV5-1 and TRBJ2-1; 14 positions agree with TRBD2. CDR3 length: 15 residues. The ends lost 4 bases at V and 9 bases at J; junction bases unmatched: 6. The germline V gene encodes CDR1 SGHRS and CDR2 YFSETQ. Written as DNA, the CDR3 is TGCGCCAGCAGCACGGGACTAGCGGGGGTTGGTGAGCAGTTCTTC. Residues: CASSTGLAGVGEQFF.

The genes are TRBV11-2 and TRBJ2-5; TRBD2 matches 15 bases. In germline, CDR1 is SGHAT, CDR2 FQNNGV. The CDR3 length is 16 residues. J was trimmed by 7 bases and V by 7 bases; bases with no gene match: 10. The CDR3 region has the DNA TGTGCCAGCACCGACAACGGACTAGCGGGAGGGGGGACCCAGTACTTC. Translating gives CASTDNGLAGGGTQYF.

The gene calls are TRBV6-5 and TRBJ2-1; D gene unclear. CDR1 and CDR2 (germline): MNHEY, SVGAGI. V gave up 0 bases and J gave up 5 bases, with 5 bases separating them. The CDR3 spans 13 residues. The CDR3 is CASSYSDNNEQFF. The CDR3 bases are TGTGCCAGCAGTTACTCGGATAACAATGAGCAGTTCTTC.

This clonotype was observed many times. Here the CDR3 reads CASSSEIWTGLTEAFF. For the CDR3, the DNA is TGTGCCAGCAGTTCCGAGATATGGACAGGGTTAACTGAAGCTTTCTTT. The chain uses TRBV6-1 and TRBJ1-1; TRBD1 matches 8 bases. The CDR3 is 16 amino acids. The junction had 13 bases not matched to a gene; V was cut back by 5 bases and J by 5 bases. The germline V gene has CDR1 MNHNS and CDR2 SASEGT.